The subject of this entry is one TCR beta chain. This entry is derived from a study of HIV-infected children after antiretroviral therapy interruption. Looking at the study overall: All children had CD4+ count above 500 and viral load below 50 copies/ml. Median age was approximately 9.4 years (interruption) and roughly 8 years (continuous). Most participating children were previously exposed to EBV and CMV.

Treatment specified: PENTA 11 planned treatment interruption arm or continuous ART arm. At least 24 weeks of at least three-drug ART, in children 2 to 15 years. Germline V gene lookup returns CDR1 KGHSH and CDR2 LQKENI. The CDR3 contains 16 residues. The junction had 8 bases not matched to a gene; V was cut back by 3 bases and J by 2 bases. RNA-based 3' RACE libraries used unique molecular identifiers. TCRdb analysed the 3' RACE reads with MiXCR anew, one entry per CDR3 protein. The sample yields about 89,000 distinct CDR3 sequences, approximately 6.9% seen once. The input for sequencing was CD45RA+ CD4+ T cells from PBMCs, pooled from several time points, taken from a donor given antiretroviral therapy, either interrupted or continuous. Indicated subset: naive CD4+ CD45RA+ CD45RO- T cells. The sequence derives from a pool of human donors with HIV. This sequence joins TRBV18 and TRBJ2-3; 7 bases align to TRBD1. In DNA form, the CDR3 reads TGTGCCAGCTCACCGAGGGACAGAATTTCCACAGATACGCAGTATTTT. It encodes CASSPRDRISTDTQYF.